This T cell receptor beta chain originates from a study of identical twins (dated by TCRdb to the mid-2010s). For context, the study as a whole: The study deep-sequenced TCR alpha and beta repertoires from monozygotic twins, unrelated adults of various ages and cord blood to test whether fetal clonotypes persist. To rule out contamination, the twin experiments were replicated at different times with different library preparation protocols.

Beyond this particular receptor, the publication reports: Abundant cord blood beta clonotypes had fewer insertions, young adult naive repertoires showed a similar but weaker trend, and memory repertoires showed no such trend. Excess twin sharing in beta out-of-frame sequences was weaker because fewer shared sequences lowered the signal-to-noise ratio. Zero-insertion analyses could be partly confounded by invariant T cells such as MAIT and iNKT, though diverse VJ usage argued against such confounding for most clonotypes. Recombination models systematically underestimated out-of-frame TCR alpha sharing in monozygotic twins but agreed with sharing between unrelated individuals. Compared with coincidental sharing between unrelated individuals, an excess of low generation-probability sequences was observed among out-of-frame TCR alpha sequences shared between twins. Because the same donors could not be followed over many years, the conclusions relied on cross-sectional statistical analysis.

As for this clonotype: This receptor's antigen is unknown. No per-base quality is available; no much larger clone lies one base away.

Library preparation used 5' RACE. For sequencing, an Illumina HiSeq 2000 was employed. Template switching added a universal primer binding site, and the final cDNA carried a unique molecular identifier that allowed TCR cDNA molecules to be counted accurately. Specific primers in the conserved constant-segment region were used to synthesize first-strand cDNA for the TCR alpha and beta chains. To control for contamination, every cDNA library was double barcoded, receiving both a SMART-Mk sample barcode and Illumina barcodes. TruSeq adapter sequences and Illumina sample barcodes were added in two successive PCR steps. TCR alpha and beta cDNA libraries were sequenced on the Illumina HiSeq platform with custom primers. The paper's data handling went like this. Unique molecular identifiers were extracted from raw reads with MiGEC, and CDR3 positions were determined with MiXCR. Recombination models were inferred per individual with the repgenHMM and IGoR tools using an EM algorithm. Shared clonotypes were analyzed with the tcR package in R, and sharing was normalized by the product of cloneset sizes. To study raw recombination without the effects of thymic and clonal selection, out-of-frame nonproductive sequences were analyzed. TCRdb passed the public sequencing reads through fastp at Q25 and MiXCR, retaining productive beta sequences. Each entry merges the rows of one CDR3 protein and shows their most common DNA and genes. These V and J calls derive from TCRdb rather than the authors' analysis. This sample gives more than 1.5 million distinct CDR3 sequences in total; about 30% of them show up just once. Of the sample, less than 0.35% is held by the ten largest clones.

Every donor in the study was a healthy Caucasian. Via the germline V gene, CDR1 is LGHNA and CDR2 YNFKEQ. From cysteine to phenylalanine, the CDR3 is 12 amino acids long. CDR3 DNA only is kept here, 36 bases in frame from base 1. V and J are truncated by 4 bases and 8 bases respectively, leaving an intervening sequence of 11 bases. This TCR came from a newborn girl in good health. Sequencing used cord blood. The rearrangement combines TRBV4-2 with TRBJ1-1, with the D gene too uncertain to name. The CDR3 in this case is CASSPIGYEAFF. The DNA sequence is given as TGTGCCAGCAGCCCTATAGGCTACGAAGCTTTCTTT.